Below are 4 T cell receptor beta chains sequenced from a single sample in a study of blood T cell repertoires in COVID-19. This table comes from immunoSEQ multiplex PCR, and its TCRdb copy is limited to in-frame clones, with some not included. The sample has some 120,000 clones, 83% seen once; the top ten hold 5.5% to 6%. The sample taken for sequencing was peripheral blood. Source of these receptors: an elderly man with active or convalescent COVID-19.

This rearrangement joins TRBV2 to TRBJ2-1, with 16 bases lining up with TRBD2. Germline V gene sequence: CDR1 SNHLY, CDR2 FYNNEI. This CDR3 is built from 15 residues. The junction had 4 bases not matched to a gene; V was cut back by 7 bases and J by 7 bases. The CDR3 reads CASKGLAGGRNEQFF. In nucleotides, the CDR3 is TGTGCCAGCAAGGGACTAGCGGGGGGGCGGAATGAGCAGTTCTTC.

The J gene is TRBJ2-1, the V gene TRBV7-8, with 8 bases identical to TRBD2. Germline values: CDR1 SGHVS, CDR2 FQNEAQ. The trim removed 8 bases at V and 15 bases at J, leaving 12 bases unmatched. CDR3 length equals 12 residues. CDR3 DNA: TGTGCCAGCCACATTACGGGGGGGCTCTTGTTCTTC. It translates to CASHITGGLLFF. Full variable domain (outside the CDR3, taken from reference TRBV7-8 and TRBJ2-1): GAGVSQSPRYKVAKRGQDVALRCDPISGHVSLFWYQQALGQGPEFLTYFQNEAQLDKSGLPSDRFFAERPEGSVSTLKIQRTQQEDSAVYLCASHITGGLLFFGPGTRLTVL.

This clone was detected once. J is TRBJ1-4 and V is TRBV4-1; D may be TRBD1 (5 bases). This CDR3 is built from 15 residues. Trimming took 4 bases from V and 0 from J, leaving 9 bases between them. From germline, CDR1 is MGHRA and CDR2 YSYEKL. CDR3 in amino acids: CASSPDRTTNEKLFF. In DNA form, the CDR3 reads TGCGCCAGCAGCCCCGACAGAACAACTAATGAAAAACTGTTTTTT.

The rearrangement links TRBV20-1 to TRBJ2-7; 7 nucleotides line up with TRBD1. CDR3 length: 15 amino acids. The germline gives CDR1 DFQATT, CDR2 SNEGSKA (reference sequence). V trimming: 3 bases; J trimming: 5 bases; junction bases outside the gene matches: 13. The DNA of the CDR3 is TGCAGTGCTAGTCTTGACCCCCGACAGGGCCACGAGCAGTACTTC. Translation gives CSASLDPRQGHEQYF.